This T cell receptor beta chain was identified during a study of CD8 T cells in Susac syndrome. Background on the study: When blood was drawn, patients with Susac syndrome were on intravenous immunoglobulin alone, on corticosteroids, or therapy-naive. The study, taken as a whole, reports: The study's TCR sequencing and HLA analysis covered a relatively small number of individuals, and the study acknowledged this.

As judged by recently defined diagnostic criteria, patients with Susac syndrome had definite or probable disease. Negative isolation yielded CD4+ and CD8+ T cells, and FACS enriched TEMRA cells. CDR1 and CDR2 (germline): SGHNT, YYREEE (reference sequence). The CDR3 runs to 16 residues. V gave up 4 bases and J gave up 0 bases; unmatched junction bases: 8. About this clonotype itself: Its target is unknown.

Random hexamers were used to reverse transcribe about 0.5 to 1 ug of RNA. TCRdb re-called the immunoSEQ multiplex PCR reads with MiXCR, one entry per CDR3 protein. There are 170,000 or so distinct CDR3 sequences in the sample; under 95% occur only once, and approximately 0.11% lies in the top ten. The sequenced sample was CD4+ T cells from PBMCs. The receptor comes from a human donor with Susac syndrome. This chain uses TRBV5-4 with TRBJ2-3; 7 bases map to TRBD2. CDR3 coding DNA: TGTGCCAGCAGCGCAGCGGGGAAGAGGAGCACAGATACGCAGTATTTT. Translating gives CASSAAGKRSTDTQYF.